The 30 T cell receptor beta chains presented below share a single source sample, sequenced in a study of blood T cell repertoires in COVID-19 (TCRdb year 2020). The protocol used for the library was the immunoSEQ multiplex PCR assay. The source is immuneACCESS, and TCRdb retained only in-frame sequences with V and J called. Part of the clones is not carried over; for the studies checked, unresolved V genes explain less than half of this, and the remainder is unexplained. The sample table holds around 150,000 clones, of which 89% were seen once. Around 2.9% of the sample belongs to the ten largest clones. The sample was peripheral blood. Source of these receptors: a man aged 60 to 69 with acute or convalescent COVID-19.

This chain connects TRBV5-4 to TRBJ2-7, with 8 bases that match TRBD1. The germline V gene encodes CDR1 SGHNT and CDR2 YYREEE (reference sequence). V was clipped by 7 bases and J by 0 bases; unmatched bases: 9. This CDR3 is built from 15 residues. CDR3 sequence (DNA): TGTGCCAGCTCCCATCCAGGGGGCTTCTCCTACGAGCAGTACTTC. The encoded protein is CASSHPGGFSYEQYF.

The rearrangement joins TRBV7-9 to TRBJ2-1; TRBD2 aligns across 7 bases. Germline V gives CDR1 SEHNR, CDR2 FQNEAQ (reference sequence). The CDR3 is 18 residues long. The ends lost 3 bases at V and 0 bases at J; junction bases unmatched: 11. The CDR3 spells CASSFHTPRGYSYNEQFF. The CDR3 coding sequence is TGTGCCAGCAGCTTCCATACTCCGCGGGGGTACTCCTACAATGAGCAGTTCTTC.

The CDR3, as DNA: TGTGCCATTGCCGCGGGGGCCAATCAGCCCCAGCATTTT. Its protein product is CAIAAGANQPQHF. This chain joins TRBV10-3 and TRBJ1-5; D is possibly TRBD1 (6 bases). V shed 9 bases and J shed 3 bases, with 12 bases lying between them. CDR1 and CDR2 from the germline V gene are ENHRY and SYGVKD. This CDR3 is built from 13 residues.

The chain uses TRBV9 and TRBJ2-1; 7 bases map to TRBD2. V was clipped by 3 bases and J by 8 bases; unmatched bases: 8. The CDR3 sequence is 14 residues long. The germline gives CDR1 SGDLS, CDR2 YYNGEE. The CDR3 DNA sequence: TGTGCCAGCAGCGGTGCTCCGGCGGGGGATGAGCAGTTCTTC. Translating it yields CASSGAPAGDEQFF. Full variable domain (remainder filled in from reference TRBV9 and TRBJ2-1): DSGVTQTPKHLITATGQRVTLRCSPRSGDLSVYWYQQSLDQGLQFLIQYYNGEERAKGNILERFSAQQFPDLHSELNLSSLELGDSALYFCASSGAPAGDEQFFGPGTRLTVL.

The genes are TRBV27 and TRBJ1-2, with 8 bases matching TRBD1. Germline loops: CDR1 MNHEY, CDR2 SMNVEV (reference sequence). This CDR3 comprises 15 residues. V gave up 6 bases and J gave up 0 bases; unmatched junction bases: 6. CDR3 in amino acids: CASSLQGAANYGYTF. In nucleotides, the CDR3 is TGTGCCAGCAGCCTCCAGGGGGCGGCTAACTATGGCTACACCTTC.

The chain uses TRBV7-2 and TRBJ2-3; 8 positions agree with TRBD2. The germline CDR1 and CDR2 sequences are SGHTA and FQGNSA. The CDR3 contains 15 residues. Trimming took 4 bases from V and 9 from J; bases not matched to a gene: 12. CDR3 sequence reads: CASSSQSGGGTTQYF. CDR3 coding DNA: TGTGCCAGCAGCTCGCAGAGCGGGGGAGGCACGACGCAGTATTTT.

This chain links TRBV7-9 with TRBJ1-2; 11 nucleotides line up with TRBD1. There are 15 residues in the CDR3. V was pared by 4 bases and J by 5 bases, with 6 bases of the junction left unmatched. CDR1 and CDR2 (germline): SEHNR, FQNEAQ (reference sequence). The CDR3 reads CASSSRGTGGYGYTF. The CDR3 bases are TGTGCCAGCAGCTCGAGAGGGACAGGGGGTTATGGCTACACCTTC.

The chain uses TRBV9 and TRBJ1-2; 9 positions match TRBD1. The CDR3 has 15 amino acids. CDR1 and CDR2 from the germline V gene are SGDLS and YYNGEE. The ends lost 4 bases at V and 4 bases at J; junction bases unmatched: 8. CDR3 DNA sequence: TGTGCCAGCAGCTCGGACAGGGGAGACCTCTATGGCTACACCTTC. Translated, it gives CASSSDRGDLYGYTF.

This chain links TRBV2 with TRBJ2-1; possible D gene TRBD1, 5 bases. Germline V lookup: CDR1 SNHLY, CDR2 FYNNEI. The length of the CDR3 is 11 residues. V was cut by 8 bases and J by 7 bases, with 9 bases left in between. CDR3 loop: CASLGVNEQFF. The DNA of the CDR3 is TGTGCCAGCTTAGGGGTGAATGAGCAGTTCTTC.

This clone was observed a few times. This chain joins TRBV19 and TRBJ1-5; D ambiguous. The CDR3 is 14 residues long. V was shortened by 0 bases and J by 9 bases, with 12 bases between the two germline ends. Germline CDR1 reads LNHDA; CDR2 reads SQIVND (reference sequence). The CDR3 is CASSIDVTQRPQHF. Written as DNA, the CDR3 is TGTGCCAGTAGTATAGATGTCACTCAGCGGCCCCAGCATTTT.

The rearrangement joins TRBV6-5 to TRBJ2-1; D is unresolved. From germline, CDR1 is MNHEY and CDR2 SVGAGI. This CDR3 has 12 amino acids. The V end lost 6 bases, the J end lost 9 bases, and 12 bases lay between the germline ends. The CDR3 nucleotides read TGTGCCAGCAGCCCGAGCGAGTCTGAGCAGTTCTTC. Translated, it gives CASSPSESEQFF.

The CDR3, as DNA: TGTGCCAGCAGTGGGGGGGCTAATGAGCAGTTCTTC. Its protein product is CASSGGANEQFF. The J gene is TRBJ2-1, the V gene TRBV6-6; a weak D match, TRBD2 (7 bases). The CDR3 is 12 residues long. V shed 5 bases and J shed 7 bases, with 9 bases lying between them. The germline V gene has CDR1 MNHNY and CDR2 SVGAGI (reference sequence).

The J gene is TRBJ1-2, the V gene TRBV18; the D is unclear. V shed 2 bases and J shed 0 bases, with 10 bases lying between them. This CDR3 is 15 amino acids long. In germline, CDR1 is KGHSH, CDR2 LQKENI. DNA of the CDR3: TGTGCCAGCTCACCAACAGCCGAAGCTAACTATGGCTACACCTTC. It encodes CASSPTAEANYGYTF.

This rearrangement joins TRBV18 to TRBJ1-2, with 8 bases that match TRBD1. The CDR3 totals 17 residues. J gave up 0 bases and V 2 bases, and 8 bases lay outside the gene matches. Germline V CDR1 and CDR2: KGHSH, LQKENI. DNA for the CDR3: TGTGCCAGCTCACCAGGGACAGGCACCTTAGCTAACTATGGCTACACCTTC. It specifies CASSPGTGTLANYGYTF. Combining the CDR3 with reference TRBV18 and TRBJ1-2 gives the whole variable domain NAGVMQNPRHLVRRRGQEARLRCSPMKGHSHVYWYRQLPEEGLKFMVYLQKENIIDESGMPKERFSAEFPKEGPSILRIQQVVRGDSAAYFCASSPGTGTLANYGYTFGSGTRLTVV.

The rearrangement joins TRBV29-1 to TRBJ2-1; 12 bases agree with TRBD1. Trimming cost V 6 bases and J 7 bases; bases outside gene matches: 4. The CDR3 loop spans 13 amino acids. Germline assignment: CDR1 SQVTM and CDR2 ANQGSEA. The CDR3 DNA reads TGCAGCGTAGGGACAGGGGGCAGGAATGAGCAGTTCTTC. It translates to CSVGTGGRNEQFF.

The gene calls are TRBV5-1 and TRBJ2-1, with 7 bases identical to TRBD1. The germline V gene has CDR1 SGHRS and CDR2 YFSETQ. Trimming took 2 bases from V and 6 from J; bases not matched to a gene: 2. There are 13 residues in the CDR3. The CDR3 nucleotides are TGCGCCAGCAGCTTAGGACAGGCCAATGAGCAGTTCTTC. This translates into CASSLGQANEQFF.

The genes are TRBV21-1 and TRBJ1-2; TRBD1, as called in the table, went unchecked against the DNA. TRBV21-1 is listed as a pseudogene. The CDR3 loop spans 14 amino acids. Written as DNA, the CDR3 is TGTGCCAGCAGCCCCGCGCAGGGGAAATATGGCTACACCTTC. Its translation: CASSPAQGKYGYTF.

This clone was seen more than once but under ten times. This chain connects TRBV4-1 to TRBJ2-7, with 7 bases identical to TRBD2. This CDR3 region has 13 residues. Looked up from germline, CDR1 is MGHRA and CDR2 is YSYEKL. Trimming took 3 bases from V and 7 from J; bases not matched to a gene: 6. The CDR3 protein is CASSHQLASEQYF. The CDR3 nucleotides read TGCGCCAGCAGCCACCAACTAGCGTCTGAGCAGTACTTC.

CDR3 coding DNA: TGTGCCAGCAGCCTAGAAACGGGACAGGGGAACACCTTC. Its translation is CASSLETGQGNTF. This chain connects TRBV5-4 to TRBJ1-2, with 10 nucleotides matching TRBD1. Looked up from germline, CDR1 is SGHNT and CDR2 is YYREEE (reference sequence). V shed 4 bases, J shed 12 bases, and the junction held 9 bases outside the gene matches. The CDR3 contains 13 residues.

The chain recombines TRBV7-2 with TRBJ1-4; TRBD1 is a possible D gene (6 bases). Trimming cost V 2 bases and J 8 bases, with 18 bases left between them. CDR1 SGHTA and CDR2 FQGNSA come from the germline V gene. The CDR3 totals 16 residues. The CDR3 nucleotides read TGTGCCAGCAGCTTAAGGGCGGGGGCGGCCCAGGAAAAACTGTTTTTT. Protein: CASSLRAGAAQEKLFF.

About this clone itself: A read error may account for a junction end that differs from germline. This chain connects TRBV7-8 to TRBJ1-1, with TRBD1 matching over 9 bases. This CDR3 has 14 amino acids. Germline CDR1 SGHVS, CDR2 FQNEAQ. Written as DNA, the CDR3 is TGTGCCAGCAGCCTAGCACAGGGGGCCACTGAAGCTTTCTTT. It translates to CASSLAQGATEAFF.

The rearrangement joins TRBV6-6 to TRBJ1-3; a possible D gene is TRBD1 (6 bases). The CDR3 extends over 16 amino acids. CDR1 and CDR2 (germline): MNHNY, SVGAGI (reference sequence). Trimming removed 2 bases from V and 0 bases from J, with 11 bases in between. The CDR3 is CASSYTQGRSGNTIYF. CDR3 sequence (DNA): TGTGCCAGCAGTTACACTCAGGGGCGCTCTGGAAACACCATATATTTT.

The V gene is TRBV11-3, the J gene TRBJ2-1, with 9 bases identical to TRBD1. Germline CDR1 and CDR2: SGHNT and YENEEA. Unmatched junction bases numbered 10, after V lost 5 bases and J lost 11 bases. The CDR3 loop spans 14 amino acids. The CDR3 loop reads CASSPPGTGNQQFF. DNA of the CDR3: TGTGCCAGCAGCCCGCCCGGGACAGGGAATCAGCAGTTCTTC. The complete variable domain, with remaining parts taken from reference TRBV11-3 and TRBJ2-1, reads EAGVVQSPRYKIIEKKQPVAFWCNPISGHNTLYWYLQNLGQGPELLIRYENEEAVDDSQLPKDRFSAERLKGVDSTLKIQPAELGDSAVYLCASSPPGTGNQQFFGPGTRLTVL.

The chain is built from TRBV19 and TRBJ1-1; tentatively, D is TRBD1 (6 bases). The length of the CDR3 is 14 residues. The V and J ends lost 7 bases and 3 bases respectively, with 15 bases between them. CDR1 is LNHDA and CDR2 is SQIVND in the germline V gene (reference sequence). CDR3 region: CASNTQGLDTEAFF. The CDR3 coding sequence is TGTGCCAGTAACACACAGGGCTTGGACACTGAAGCTTTCTTT.

CDR3 in DNA: TGTGCCAGCAGCATAACAGGGACCTCTGGAAACACCATATATTTT. Its translation: CASSITGTSGNTIYF. The chain has TRBV6-5 and TRBJ1-3; TRBD1 is a possible D gene (6 bases). The CDR3 runs 15 residues. Deletions cut 6 bases from V and 0 bases from J, with 12 bases between. Germline CDR1 reads MNHEY; CDR2 reads SVGAGI.

The CDR3 reads CASSLHPGGAPNTGELFF. The CDR3 region has the DNA TGTGCCAGCAGCCTACACCCTGGGGGGGCACCTAACACCGGGGAGCTGTTTTTT. The V gene is TRBV11-2, the J gene TRBJ2-2, with D possibly being TRBD2 (7 bases). V was pared by 5 bases and J by 2 bases, with 21 bases between. The CDR3 is 18 amino acids. Looked up from germline, CDR1 is SGHAT and CDR2 is FQNNGV. Full variable domain (remainder filled in from reference TRBV11-2 and TRBJ2-2): EAGVAQSPRYKIIEKRQSVAFWCNPISGHATLYWYQQILGQGPKLLIQFQNNGVVDDSQLPKDRFSAERLKGVDSTLKIQPAKLEDSAVYLCASSLHPGGAPNTGELFFGEGSRLTVL.

The chain joins TRBV6-5 to TRBJ1-2, with TRBD1 as a possible D gene (6 bases). Per germline, CDR1 MNHEY and CDR2 SVGAGI. The CDR3 is 13 residues long. V was clipped by 6 bases and J by 6 bases, with 14 bases between them. The CDR3 sequence is CASREAGADGYTF. The CDR3 region has the DNA TGTGCCAGCAGGGAGGCGGGGGCGGATGGCTACACCTTC.

The V call is TRBV4-2, the J call TRBJ1-1; D uncertain. This CDR3 is 16 amino acids long. Germline V gene sequence: CDR1 LGHNA, CDR2 YNFKEQ. Deletions cut 2 bases from V and 0 bases from J, with 13 bases between. The CDR3 loop is CASSQSGNLMNTEAFF. For the CDR3, the DNA is TGTGCCAGCAGCCAATCCGGTAACTTAATGAACACTGAAGCTTTCTTT.

This clone was seen only once. V usage is TRBV30 and J usage is TRBJ1-1; D remains ambiguous. The ends were cut back, 3 bases at V and 6 bases at J, with 20 bases in the middle. Germline lookup yields CDR1 GTSNPN and CDR2 SVGIG (reference sequence). CDR3 size: 15 residues. The CDR3 region is CAWRPGLRVGAEAFF. The CDR3 DNA sequence: TGTGCCTGGAGGCCCGGGTTGAGGGTTGGAGCTGAAGCTTTCTTT. Supplemented by reference TRBV30 and TRBJ1-1, the full variable domain reads SQTIHQWPATLVQPVGSPLSLECTVEGTSNPNLYWYRQAAGRGLQLLFYSVGIGQISSEVPQNLSASRPQDRQFILSSKKLLLSDSGFYLCAWRPGLRVGAEAFFGQGTRLTVV.

The V call is TRBV2, the J call TRBJ2-7, with unresolved D. Trimming shortened V by 4 bases and J by 5 bases, and 15 bases separated the two germline ends. The CDR3 is made up of 14 amino acids. The germline V gene encodes CDR1 SNHLY and CDR2 FYNNEI. CDR3 protein: CASSGFVEQNEQYF. CDR3 nucleotide sequence: TGTGCCAGCAGTGGGTTTGTAGAACAGAACGAGCAGTACTTC.